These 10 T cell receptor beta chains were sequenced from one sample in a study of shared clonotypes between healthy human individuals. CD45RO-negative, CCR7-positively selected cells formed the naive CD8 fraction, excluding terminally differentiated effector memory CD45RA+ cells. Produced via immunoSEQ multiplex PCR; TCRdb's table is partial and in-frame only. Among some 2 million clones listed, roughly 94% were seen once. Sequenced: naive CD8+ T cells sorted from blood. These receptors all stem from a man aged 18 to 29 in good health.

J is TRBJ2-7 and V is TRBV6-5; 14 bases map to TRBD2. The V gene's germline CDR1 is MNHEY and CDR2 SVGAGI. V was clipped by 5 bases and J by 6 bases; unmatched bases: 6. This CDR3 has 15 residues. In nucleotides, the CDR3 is TGTGCCAGCAGTCCCATGGGACTAGCGGGGGCCGAGCAGTACTTC. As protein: CASSPMGLAGAEQYF.

This chain's CDR3 is CAWSVGLLFYNEQFF. DNA of the CDR3: TGTGCCTGGAGTGTAGGACTCCTTTTTTACAATGAGCAGTTCTTC. The chain employs TRBV30 and TRBJ2-1; a weak D match, TRBD2 (5 bases). Germline CDR1 and CDR2: GTSNPN and SVGIG (reference sequence). The CDR3 totals 15 residues. Trimming stripped 0 bases from V and 4 bases from J, with 13 bases between.

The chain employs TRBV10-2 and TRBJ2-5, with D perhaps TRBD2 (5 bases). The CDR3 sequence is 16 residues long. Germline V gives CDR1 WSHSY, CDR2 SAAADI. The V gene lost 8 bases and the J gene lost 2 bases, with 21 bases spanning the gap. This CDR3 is CASGGEGLGAQETQYF. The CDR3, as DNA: TGCGCCAGCGGCGGTGAAGGACTGGGTGCTCAAGAGACCCAGTACTTC.

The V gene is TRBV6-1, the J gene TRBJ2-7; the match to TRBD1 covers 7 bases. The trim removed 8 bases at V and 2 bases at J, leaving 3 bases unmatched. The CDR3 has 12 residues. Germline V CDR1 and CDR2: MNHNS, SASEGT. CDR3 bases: TGTGCCAGCGTGACAGGGACCTACGAGCAGTACTTC. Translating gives CASVTGTYEQYF.

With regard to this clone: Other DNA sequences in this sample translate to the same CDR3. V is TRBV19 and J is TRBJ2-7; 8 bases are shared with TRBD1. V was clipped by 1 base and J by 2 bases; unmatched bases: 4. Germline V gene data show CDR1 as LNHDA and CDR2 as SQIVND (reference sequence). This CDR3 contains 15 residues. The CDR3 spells CASSIGGQGPYEQYF. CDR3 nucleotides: TGTGCCAGTAGTATAGGTGGACAGGGACCCTACGAGCAGTACTTC.

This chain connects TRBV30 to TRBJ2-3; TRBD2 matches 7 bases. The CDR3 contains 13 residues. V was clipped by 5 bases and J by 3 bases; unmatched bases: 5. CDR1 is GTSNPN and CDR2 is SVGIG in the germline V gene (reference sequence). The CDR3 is CAWETSRTDTQYF. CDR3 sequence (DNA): TGTGCCTGGGAGACTAGCCGGACAGATACGCAGTATTTT.

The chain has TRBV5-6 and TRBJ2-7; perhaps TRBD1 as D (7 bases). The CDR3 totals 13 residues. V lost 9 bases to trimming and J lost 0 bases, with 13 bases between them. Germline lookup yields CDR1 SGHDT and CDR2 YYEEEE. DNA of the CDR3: TGTGCCACCCAGGGGGGAAGCTCCTACGAGCAGTACTTC. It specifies CATQGGSSYEQYF.

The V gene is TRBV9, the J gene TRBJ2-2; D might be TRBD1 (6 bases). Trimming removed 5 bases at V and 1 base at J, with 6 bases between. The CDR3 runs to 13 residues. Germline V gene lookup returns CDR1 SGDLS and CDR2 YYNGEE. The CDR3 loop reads CASRTGNTGELFF. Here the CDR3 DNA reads TGTGCCAGCAGGACAGGGAACACCGGGGAGCTGTTTTTT.

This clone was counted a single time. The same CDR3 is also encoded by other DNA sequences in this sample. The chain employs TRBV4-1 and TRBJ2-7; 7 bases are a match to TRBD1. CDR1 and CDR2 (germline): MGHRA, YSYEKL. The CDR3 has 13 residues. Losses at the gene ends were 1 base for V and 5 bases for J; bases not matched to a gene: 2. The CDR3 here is CASSQGTGNEQYF. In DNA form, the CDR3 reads TGCGCCAGCAGCCAAGGGACAGGTAACGAGCAGTACTTC.

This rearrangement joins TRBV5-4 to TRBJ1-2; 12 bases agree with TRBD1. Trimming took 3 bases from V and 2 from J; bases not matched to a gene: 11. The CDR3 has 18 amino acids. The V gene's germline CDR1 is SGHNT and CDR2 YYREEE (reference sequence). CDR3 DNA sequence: TGTGCCAGCAGCTGGGGAGGGACAGGGGGCCTATCCAACTATGGCTACACCTTC. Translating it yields CASSWGGTGGLSNYGYTF.